Included here is one T cell receptor beta chain sequence, with context. No cognate antigen has been identified for it. No quality values exist for individual bases; no much larger clone is one base distant. The data belong to a study of relationships among human T cell subsets (dated by TCRdb to the early 2010s). About the study as a whole: The study sequenced eight distinct T cell populations from blood: pan T, CD8 cytotoxic, regulatory, Th1, Th2, naive plus transitional, activated and memory cells. The investigation overall reported the following: T cell counts went unrecorded for a couple of pan T samples, which were processed alongside pan B cells. While more than 55% of CD8+ cytotoxic sequences came from clones with more than 100 reads, the regulatory and Th2 subsets had few clones of that kind. The bead-based sorting could not exclude a CD4+CD8+ double-positive population. The seven subsets showed no statistically significant differences in V, D and J usage, CDR3 length, or N-nucleotide additions. The considerable overlap in CDR3s among Th1, Th2 and regulatory T cells was taken as suggesting that cell fate choices are stochastic.

From V the trimming removes 6 bases and from J it removes 7 bases, while the gene matches leave 8 bases of the junction unaccounted for. From the cysteine through the phenylalanine, the CDR3 covers 14 amino acids. Kept here is only the CDR3 DNA, which spans 42 bases and is read in frame from base 1. CDR1 and CDR2 (MDHEN, SYDVKM) derive from the germline V gene. Receptors were amplified or captured by multiplex PCR. Sequencing relied on a 454 GS FLX. TCR alpha and beta CDR3 regions were amplified from mRNA by semiquantitative ARM-PCR. In ARM-PCR, tagged nested gene-specific primers were used first, and communal superprimers then performed exponential amplification. Nested primers were removed by exonuclease before the second amplification round on first-round PCR products. Amplicons were sequenced on the 454 platform, which allows rapid sequencing of millions of DNA fragments without cloning bias. A read was counted as effective if the read could be mapped to both V and J germline segments. From the authors' description of their analysis: Reads were assigned to germline V, D and J segments with IRmap, which uses pyromap, a Smith-Waterman modification adapted to 454 sequencing errors. Cutoffs set at the 99th percentile of alignment scores from simulated random sequences were applied to filter D-beta assignments. The amino acids between the conserved V-segment Y[YFLI]C motif and the J-segment [FW]GXGT motif were defined as CDR3. A compound Poisson process model, previously applied to large-scale EST data, was used to estimate repertoire diversity. A procedure for detecting cross-contamination was applied so that sample contamination could be argued against as the origin of shared CDR3s. TCRdb's own reprocessing of the public reads used fastp at Q25 and MiXCR and kept productive beta chains. Rows are combined by CDR3 protein, so each entry shows the most common genes and DNA. These V and J calls originate from TCRdb's pipeline instead of the authors' own analysis. In this sample the table shows fewer than 16,000 distinct CDR3 sequences, 62% of which occur a single time. The biggest ten clones account for 30% to 35% of the sample.

Miltenyi superparamagnetic beads coated with subset-specific monoclonal antibodies were used to isolate the T cell subsets. Every T cell population was isolated from peripheral blood. Ficoll separation of whole blood yielded mononuclear cells, and anti-CD14 microbeads were then used to deplete the monocytes. The isolated cell populations were resuspended in RNAprotect reagent immediately. In general terms, the pan T sample was made up of CD3+ T cells. The chain employs TRBV28 and TRBJ1-4, with 7 bases in between that match TRBD1. The sequence came from a middle-aged man in good health. The sequencing input was total T cells sorted from blood. The cell subset or site label here, explained by the study, means: CD3+ T cells in general. The DNA sequence is as follows: TGTGCCAGCAGCCTAGGGGGCGTCCGTGAAAAACTGTTTTTT. Its coded protein is CASSLGGVREKLFF.